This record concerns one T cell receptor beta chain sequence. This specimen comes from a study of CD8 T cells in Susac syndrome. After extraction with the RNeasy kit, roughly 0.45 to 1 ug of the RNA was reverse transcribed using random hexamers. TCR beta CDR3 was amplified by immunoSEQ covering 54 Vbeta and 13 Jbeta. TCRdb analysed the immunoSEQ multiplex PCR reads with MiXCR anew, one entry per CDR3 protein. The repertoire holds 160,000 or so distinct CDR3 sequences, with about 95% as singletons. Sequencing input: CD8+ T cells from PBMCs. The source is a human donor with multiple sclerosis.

CDR3 sequence reads: CATSDRTGGWSTGELFF. CDR3 DNA sequence: TGTGCCACCAGTGACCGTACAGGGGGCTGGAGCACCGGGGAGCTGTTTTTT. The V and J genes are TRBV24-1 and TRBJ2-2; 9 positions agree with TRBD1. CDR3 length: 17 residues. J lost 4 bases, V lost 4 bases, and 9 bases had no gene match. Germline loops: CDR1 KGHDR, CDR2 SFDVKD.